This TCR beta chain was sequenced during a study of T cells in Graves' hyperthyroidism and ophthalmopathy. This clonotype was detected a few times. TCR beta CDR3 sequences were amplified from RNA transcripts. The TCR CDR3 first-round RT-PCR relied on the HTBI primer set. TCRdb reprocessed the multiplex PCR reads with MiXCR, giving one entry per CDR3 protein. In the table there are some 400,000 distinct CDR3 sequences, approximately 20% of which are singletons. Germline CDR1 reads SGDLS; CDR2 reads YYNGEE. The CDR3 loop spans 14 amino acids. V lost 2 bases and J lost 3; bases outside the gene matches: 5.

The sequenced sample consisted of blood. This rearrangement joins TRBV9 to TRBJ2-7, with TRBD1 identical over 7 bases. The TCR was taken from a young woman with Graves' hyperthyroidism. The CDR3 DNA follows: TGTGCCAGCAGCGTTTCCGGGACAGACTACGAGCAGTACTTC. Translation: CASSVSGTDYEQYF.